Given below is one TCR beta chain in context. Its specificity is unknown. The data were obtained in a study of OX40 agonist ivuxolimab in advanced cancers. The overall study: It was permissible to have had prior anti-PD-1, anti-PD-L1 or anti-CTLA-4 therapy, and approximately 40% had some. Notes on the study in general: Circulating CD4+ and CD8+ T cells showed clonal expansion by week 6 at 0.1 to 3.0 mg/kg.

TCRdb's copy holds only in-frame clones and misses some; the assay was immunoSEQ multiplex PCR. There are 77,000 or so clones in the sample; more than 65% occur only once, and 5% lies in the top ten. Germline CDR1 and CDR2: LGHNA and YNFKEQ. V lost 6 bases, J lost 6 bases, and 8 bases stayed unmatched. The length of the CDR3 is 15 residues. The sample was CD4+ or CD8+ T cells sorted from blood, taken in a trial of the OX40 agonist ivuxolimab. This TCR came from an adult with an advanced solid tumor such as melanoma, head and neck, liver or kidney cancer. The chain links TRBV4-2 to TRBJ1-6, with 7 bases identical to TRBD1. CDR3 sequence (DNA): TGTGCCAGCAGTCTTTCGGGACAGTTTAATTCACCCCTCCACTTT. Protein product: CASSLSGQFNSPLHF.